This T cell receptor beta chain was identified in a study of Ad26.COV2.S vaccination and SARS-CoV-2 variants. Overall study context: Intramuscular Ad26.COV2.S doses were given once or twice, 56 days apart.

Study-wide findings and caveats: Estimates derived from TCR breadth and depth analyses may have underestimated total T cell responses. It was reported that spike-specific CD8+ and CD4+ T cell responses were substantially broad after vaccination. The placebo group had lower spike-specific TCR breadth than the vaccine recipients did.

Repertoires were generated with immunoSEQ multiplex PCR, while TCRdb's copy carries only in-frame clones and drops some. The sample has 400,000 to 450,000 clones; about 92% are singletons. Treatment defined: some 19 received Ad26.COV2.S at low or high dose, single or two shots; roughly five received placebo; per-sample allocation not given. Sampling took place 63 days after the first vaccine or placebo injection. The CDR3 is 16 amino acids. V lost 6 bases, J lost 1 base, and 9 bases stayed unmatched. The germline V gene has CDR1 SGHNT and CDR2 YYREEE (reference sequence). Only one count was recorded for this clone. What it recognizes is unknown.

The rearrangement uses TRBV5-4 and TRBJ2-1; 8 nucleotides agree with TRBD1. This receptor was taken from a person aged 18-60 years who received the Ad26.COV2.S COVID-19 vaccine or a placebo. Specimen: peripheral blood, collected in a trial of Ad26.COV2.S vaccine versus placebo. CDR3 nucleotide sequence: TGTGCCAGCATAACAGGGGGTGCGAGTTCCTACAATGAGCAGTTCTTC. Protein product: CASITGGASSYNEQFF.